This T cell receptor beta chain appears in the sequencing data of a study of identical twins. Study-wide points: Analyses of zero insertions could be partly confounded by invariant MAIT and iNKT cells.

Template switching supplied a universal primer site; unique molecular identifiers were carried on the cDNA. TCRdb redid the calling of the 5' RACE reads with MiXCR, one entry per CDR3 protein. The sample contains about 660,000 distinct CDR3 sequences, 8.5% to 9% of which appear only once. With respect to this clonotype: Its antigen is not identified.

All donors were healthy Caucasians. The same sample was also used in a study of yellow fever vaccine responses in identical twins. That paper notes: Twins' vaccine T cell responses were reported to seem partly convergent and partly personalized.

Sequencing used PBMCs. The clonotype was recovered from a woman between 18 and 29 years old in good health.

The CDR3 DNA sequence: TGCAGCGTTGACCAGGGCGGCTATGGCTACACCTTC. Its protein product is CSVDQGGYGYTF. V and J are TRBV29-1 and TRBJ1-2, with D perhaps matching TRBD1 (5 bases). Germline V lookup: CDR1 SQVTM, CDR2 ANQGSEA. Trimming removed 3 bases from V and 4 bases from J, with 9 bases in between. This CDR3 is built from 12 residues. The whole variable domain, filled in from reference TRBV29-1 and TRBJ1-2, reads SAVISQKPSRDICQRGTSLTIQCQVDSQVTMMFWYRQQPGQSLTLIATANQGSEATYESGFVIDKFPISRPNLTFSTLTVSNMSPEDSSIYLCSVDQGGYGYTFGSGTRLTVV.